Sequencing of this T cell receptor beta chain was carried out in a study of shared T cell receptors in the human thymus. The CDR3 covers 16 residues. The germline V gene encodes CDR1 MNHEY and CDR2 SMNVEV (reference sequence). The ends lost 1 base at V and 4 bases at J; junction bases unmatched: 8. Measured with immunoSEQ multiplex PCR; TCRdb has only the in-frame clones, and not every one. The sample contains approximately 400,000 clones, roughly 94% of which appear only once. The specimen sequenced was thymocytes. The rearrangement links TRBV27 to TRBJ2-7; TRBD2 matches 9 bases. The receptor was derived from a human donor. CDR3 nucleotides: TGTGCCAGCAGTTTATGGGGTAGCGGGGGCCCTTACGAGCAGTACTTC. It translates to CASSLWGSGGPYEQYF.